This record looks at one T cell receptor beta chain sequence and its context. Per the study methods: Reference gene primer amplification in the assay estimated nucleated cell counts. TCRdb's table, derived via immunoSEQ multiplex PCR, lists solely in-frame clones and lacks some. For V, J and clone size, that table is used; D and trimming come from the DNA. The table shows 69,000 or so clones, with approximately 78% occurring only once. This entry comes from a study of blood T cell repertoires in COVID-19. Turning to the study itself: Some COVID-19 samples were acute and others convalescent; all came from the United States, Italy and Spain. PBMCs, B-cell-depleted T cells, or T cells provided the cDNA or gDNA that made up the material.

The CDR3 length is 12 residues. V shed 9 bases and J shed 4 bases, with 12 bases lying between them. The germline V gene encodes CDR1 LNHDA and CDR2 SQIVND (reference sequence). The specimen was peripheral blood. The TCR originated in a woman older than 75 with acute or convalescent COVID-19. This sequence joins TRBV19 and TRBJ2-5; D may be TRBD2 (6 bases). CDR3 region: CARGRTVETQYF. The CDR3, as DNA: TGTGCCAGGGGGAGGACTGTAGAGACCCAGTACTTC.